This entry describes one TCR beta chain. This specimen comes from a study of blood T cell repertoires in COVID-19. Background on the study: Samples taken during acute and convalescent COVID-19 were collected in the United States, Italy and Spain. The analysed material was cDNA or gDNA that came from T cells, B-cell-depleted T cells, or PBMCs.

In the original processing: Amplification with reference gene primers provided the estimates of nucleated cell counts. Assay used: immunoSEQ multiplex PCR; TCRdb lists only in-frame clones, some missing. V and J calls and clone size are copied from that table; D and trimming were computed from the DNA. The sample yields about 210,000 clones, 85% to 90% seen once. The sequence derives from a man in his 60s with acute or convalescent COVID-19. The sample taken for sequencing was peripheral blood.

Here the CDR3 reads CASIDKRGGRETQYF. CDR3 nucleotide sequence: TGTGCCAGCATCGATAAGCGGGGGGGCCGAGAGACCCAGTACTTC. This chain connects TRBV6-5 to TRBJ2-5; 10 bases match TRBD2. The CDR3 length is 15 residues. J gave up 4 bases and V 7 bases, and 9 bases lay outside the gene matches. Per the germline V gene, CDR1 is MNHEY and CDR2 is SVGAGI.